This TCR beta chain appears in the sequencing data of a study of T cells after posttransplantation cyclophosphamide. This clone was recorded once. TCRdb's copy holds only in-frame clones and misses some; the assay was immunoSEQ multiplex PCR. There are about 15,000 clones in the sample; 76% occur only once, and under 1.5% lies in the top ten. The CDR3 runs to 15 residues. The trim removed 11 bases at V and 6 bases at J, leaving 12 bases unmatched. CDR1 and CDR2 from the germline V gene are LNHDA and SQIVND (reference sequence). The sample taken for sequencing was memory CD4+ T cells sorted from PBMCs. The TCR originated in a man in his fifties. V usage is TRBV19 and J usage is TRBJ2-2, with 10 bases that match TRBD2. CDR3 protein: CAAPELAGDSGELFF. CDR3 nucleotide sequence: TGTGCCGCTCCCGAGCTAGCGGGGGATTCCGGGGAGCTGTTTTTT. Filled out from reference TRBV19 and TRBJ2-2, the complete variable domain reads DGGITQSPKYLFRKEGQNVTLSCEQNLNHDAMYWYRQDPGQGLRLIYYSQIVNDFQKGDIAEGYSVSREKKESFPLTVTSAQKNPTAFYLCAAPELAGDSGELFFGEGSRLTVL.